These 7 T cell receptor beta chains were all obtained from the same sample, sequenced in a study of CD8 T cells in Susac syndrome. RNA amounts of 0.5 to 1 ug underwent reverse transcription with random hexamers. TCRdb reanalysed the immunoSEQ multiplex PCR reads using MiXCR and keeps one entry per CDR3 protein. The sample gives about 140,000 distinct CDR3 sequences, approximately 96% of which show up once; about 0.11% is in the top ten. Sequenced: CD4+ T cells from PBMCs. These receptors were obtained from a human donor with multiple sclerosis.

This clonotype was observed once. The chain has TRBV5-6 and TRBJ2-7; 7 bases match TRBD1. J gave up 2 bases and V 3 bases, and 11 bases lay outside the gene matches. Germline CDR1 is SGHDT and CDR2 is YYEEEE. CDR3 length: 16 amino acids. The CDR3 DNA reads as TGTGCCAGCAGCTGGGAGACAGGGCGAGGGACCTACGAGCAGTACTTC. Translation: CASSWETGRGTYEQYF.

The chain couples TRBV9 to TRBJ2-7; 8 bases match TRBD2. Germline assignment: CDR1 SGDLS and CDR2 YYNGEE. The CDR3 covers 14 residues. The V segment lost 3 bases and the J segment 0 bases; nucleotides outside the gene matches: 2. CDR3: CASSAGGVSYEQYF. The CDR3 nucleotides are TGTGCCAGCAGCGCGGGGGGGGTCTCCTACGAGCAGTACTTC. Drawing the rest from reference TRBV9 and TRBJ2-7, the complete variable domain is DSGVTQTPKHLITATGQRVTLRCSPRSGDLSVYWYQQSLDQGLQFLIQYYNGEERAKGNILERFSAQQFPDLHSELNLSSLELGDSALYFCASSAGGVSYEQYFGPGTRLTVT.

V and J are TRBV5-1 and TRBJ2-7; possible D gene TRBD2, 6 bases. This CDR3 has 17 residues. The V gene lost 4 bases and the J gene lost 5 bases, with 25 bases spanning the gap. Per the germline V gene, CDR1 is SGHRS and CDR2 is YFSETQ. The CDR3 here is CASSREALASLVHEQYF. The DNA for the CDR3 is TGCGCCAGCAGCCGGGAAGCTCTAGCGTCCCTTGTCCACGAGCAGTACTTC.

The V gene is TRBV27, the J gene TRBJ1-1; possibly TRBD1 for D (5 bases). In germline, CDR1 is MNHEY, CDR2 SMNVEV (reference sequence). V was trimmed by 6 bases and J by 11 bases, leaving 13 bases between them. The CDR3 is 11 residues long. CDR3 DNA sequence: TGTGCCAGCAGGGGGGAATTTATGGCTTTCTTT. It encodes CASRGEFMAFF.

V and J are TRBV28 and TRBJ2-5; D tentatively fits TRBD1 or TRBD2 (5 bases each). Trimming stripped 3 bases from V and 10 bases from J, with 15 bases between. CDR1 and CDR2 (germline): MDHEN, SYDVKM. The CDR3 loop spans 13 amino acids. CDR3 sequence reads: CASSFRGQGGQYF. The DNA of the CDR3 is TGTGCCAGCAGTTTCCGGGGCCAGGGCGGCCAGTACTTC.

The chain has TRBV6-6 and TRBJ2-2; no clear D gene. Germline V CDR1 and CDR2: MNHNY, SVGAGI (reference sequence). V lost 5 bases and J 9 bases, leaving 10 bases between the germline ends. This CDR3 is 12 amino acids long. The CDR3, as DNA: TGTGCCAGCAGTAGGGCTCTCAGGGAGCTGTTTTTT. This translates into CASSRALRELFF.

The chain couples TRBV18 to TRBJ2-7; possibly TRBD1 for D (5 bases). V lost 3 bases to trimming and J lost 3 bases, with 21 bases between them. The germline V gene encodes CDR1 KGHSH and CDR2 LQKENI. The CDR3 loop spans 17 amino acids. The CDR3 bases are TGTGCCAGCTCACCGATACGACAGACCATTAATCTCTACGAGCAGTACTTC. Protein: CASSPIRQTINLYEQYF.